The present TCR beta chain was sequenced within a study of STAT5B mutations in CD4+ large granular lymphocyte leukemia. Overall study results and limits: TRBV06-family usage was enriched in top patient clones (8/27) versus controls (2/35).

With respect to this clone: What it binds is unknown.

Original processing methods: Lowest detectable productive clonotype frequency was 2.59 x 10-5. Assay used: immunoSEQ multiplex PCR; TCRdb lists only in-frame clones, some missing. The V and J calls and clone size come from that table; D and trimming were worked out from the DNA. This repertoire shows about 33,000 clones, around 70% found once; its top ten account for approximately 0.29%. Trimming stripped 3 bases from V and 4 bases from J, with 19 bases between. The CDR3 consists of 16 residues. In germline, CDR1 is SGHTS, CDR2 YDEGEE. The TCR comes from a human donor in good health. The chain links TRBV5-8 to TRBJ2-5, with D maybe TRBD1 (6 bases). The specimen was CD4+ T cells from blood buffy coats. Here the CDR3 reads CASSSAAQGFGETQYF. CDR3 sequence (DNA): TGTGCCAGCAGCTCAGCAGCCCAGGGGTTTGGAGAGACCCAGTACTTC. The variable domain in full, with the rest retrieved from reference TRBV5-8 and TRBJ2-5, is EAGVTQSPTHLIKTRGQQATLRCSPISGHTSVYWYQQALGLGLQFLLWYDEGEERNRGNFPPRFSGRQFPNYSSELNVNALELEDSALYLCASSSAAQGFGETQYFGPGTRLLVL.